Following are 8 T cell receptor beta chains from one sample sequenced in a study of CD4 and CD8 cells across lung adenocarcinoma regions. TCRdb used MiXCR to reprocess the PCR reads, holding one entry per CDR3 protein. The sample yields under 25,000 distinct CDR3 sequences, around half seen once. Sequenced material: CD8+ T cells from the center of a lung tumor. Receptors originate from a female donor with lung adenocarcinoma. The CD4 and CD8 labels of this study may be unreliable.

This clonotype has only a few counts. The chain recombines TRBV6-1 with TRBJ2-7; tentative D call: TRBD1 (6 bases). Deletions cut 1 base from V and 4 bases from J, with 14 bases between. The length of the CDR3 is 15 residues. Looked up from germline, CDR1 is MNHNS and CDR2 is SASEGT. Here the CDR3 DNA reads TGTGCCAGCAGTGAAGTCCAGGGGAAAGCATACGAGCAGTACTTC. As protein: CASSEVQGKAYEQYF.

This clonotype was detected only a few times. J is TRBJ2-5 and V is TRBV6-2 or TRBV6-3; TRBD2 aligns across 9 bases. J was trimmed by 0 bases and V by 2 bases; bases with no gene match: 7. The CDR3 spans 17 residues. Germline CDR1 reads MNHEY; CDR2 reads SVGEGT. As DNA, the CDR3 is TGTGCCAGCAGTTACGTTAGCGGGGGCCCGGACCAAGAGACCCAGTACTTC. Residues: CASSYVSGGPDQETQYF.

The V and J genes are TRBV27 and TRBJ2-1, with D unresolved. V lost 8 bases and J lost 0, with 17 bases in between. Germline values: CDR1 MNHEY, CDR2 SMNVEV (reference sequence). The CDR3 sequence is 16 residues long. The DNA for the CDR3 is TGTGCCAGCCTTTGTCCCATCCTAAGCTCCTACAATGAGCAGTTCTTC. Residues: CASLCPILSSYNEQFF.

This clonotype was detected a few times. The chain has TRBV9 and TRBJ2-3, with 8 bases identical to TRBD2. This CDR3 is 15 amino acids long. CDR1 SGDLS and CDR2 YYNGEE come from the germline V gene. Trimming took 2 bases from V and 3 from J; bases not matched to a gene: 5. CDR3: CASSVDGRGTDTQYF. Written as DNA, the CDR3 is TGTGCCAGCAGCGTGGACGGGAGGGGGACAGATACGCAGTATTTT. The whole variable domain, filled in from reference TRBV9 and TRBJ2-3, reads DSGVTQTPKHLITATGQRVTLRCSPRSGDLSVYWYQQSLDQGLQFLIQYYNGEERAKGNILERFSAQQFPDLHSELNLSSLELGDSALYFCASSVDGRGTDTQYFGPGTRLTVL.

The chain has TRBV27 and TRBJ2-3; D is unresolved. Germline V CDR1 and CDR2: MNHEY, SMNVEV (reference sequence). This CDR3 spans 11 amino acids. As DNA, the CDR3 is TGTGCGAGGTGTCCTCAAGACACTCAGTATTTT. Translation gives CARCPQDTQYF.

Turning to this clonotype: At one of its ends the junction is not consistent with the germline gene, which may arise from a read error. The chain employs TRBV10-3 and TRBJ2-5; perhaps D is TRBD1 or TRBD2 (6 bases each). CDR1 is ENHRY, CDR2 SYGVKD, per germline. The CDR3 totals 15 residues. In DNA, the CDR3 is TGTGCCGGGGGGCTCGGGGGCGGAGACCAAGAGACTCAGTACTTC. Translating gives CAGGLGGGDQETQYF.

On this clonotype itself: A read error may produce the germline difference seen at one junction end. V and J are TRBV10-1 and TRBJ2-3; D not certain. Germline CDR1 and CDR2: WNHNN and SYGVQD (reference sequence). The CDR3 is 14 amino acids. The CDR3 sequence: CASKVRQDPDIQYF. CDR3 nucleotides: TGCGCCAGCAAGGTCAGGCAAGACCCAGATATTCAGTATTTC.

The chain carries TRBV6-1 and TRBJ2-5; D is tentatively TRBD1 or TRBD2 (6 bases each). This CDR3 region has 15 residues. V lost 9 bases, J lost 4 bases, and 21 bases lay in between. The germline V gene encodes CDR1 MNHNS and CDR2 SASEGT. DNA of the CDR3: TGTGCCAGGGGTGTCGGGCGCGGGGACACAGAGACCCAGTACTTC. Its translation is CARGVGRGDTETQYF.